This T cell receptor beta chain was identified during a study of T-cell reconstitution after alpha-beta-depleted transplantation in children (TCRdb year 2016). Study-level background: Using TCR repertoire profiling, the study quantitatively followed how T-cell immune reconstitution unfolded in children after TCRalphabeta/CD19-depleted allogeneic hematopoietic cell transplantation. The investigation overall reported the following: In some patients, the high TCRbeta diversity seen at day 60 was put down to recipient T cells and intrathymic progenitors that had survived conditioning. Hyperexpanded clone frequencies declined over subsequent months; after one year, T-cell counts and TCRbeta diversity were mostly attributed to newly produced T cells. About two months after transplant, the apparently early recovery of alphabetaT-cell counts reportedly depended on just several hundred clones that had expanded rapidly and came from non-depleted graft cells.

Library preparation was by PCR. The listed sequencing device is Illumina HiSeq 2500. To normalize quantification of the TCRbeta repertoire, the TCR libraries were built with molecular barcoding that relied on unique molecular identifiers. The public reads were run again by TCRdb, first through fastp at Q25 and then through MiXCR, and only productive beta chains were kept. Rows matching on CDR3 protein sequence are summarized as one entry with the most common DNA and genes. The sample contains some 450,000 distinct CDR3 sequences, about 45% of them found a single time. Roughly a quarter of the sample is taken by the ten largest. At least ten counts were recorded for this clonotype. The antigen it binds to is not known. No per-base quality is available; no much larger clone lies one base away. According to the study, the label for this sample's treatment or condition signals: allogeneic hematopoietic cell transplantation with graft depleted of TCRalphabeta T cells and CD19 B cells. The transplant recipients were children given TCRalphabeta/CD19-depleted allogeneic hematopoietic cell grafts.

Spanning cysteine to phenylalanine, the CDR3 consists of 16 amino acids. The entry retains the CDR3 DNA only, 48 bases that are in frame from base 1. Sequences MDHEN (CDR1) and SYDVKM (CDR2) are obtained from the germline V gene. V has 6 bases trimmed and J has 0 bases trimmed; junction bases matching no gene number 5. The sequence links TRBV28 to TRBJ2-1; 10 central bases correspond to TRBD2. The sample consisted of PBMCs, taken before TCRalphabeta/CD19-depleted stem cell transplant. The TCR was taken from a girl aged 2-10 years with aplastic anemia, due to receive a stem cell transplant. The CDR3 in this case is CASSPASGGSYNEQFF. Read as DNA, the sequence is TGTGCCAGCAGCCCAGCTAGCGGGGGCTCCTACAATGAGCAGTTCTTC.